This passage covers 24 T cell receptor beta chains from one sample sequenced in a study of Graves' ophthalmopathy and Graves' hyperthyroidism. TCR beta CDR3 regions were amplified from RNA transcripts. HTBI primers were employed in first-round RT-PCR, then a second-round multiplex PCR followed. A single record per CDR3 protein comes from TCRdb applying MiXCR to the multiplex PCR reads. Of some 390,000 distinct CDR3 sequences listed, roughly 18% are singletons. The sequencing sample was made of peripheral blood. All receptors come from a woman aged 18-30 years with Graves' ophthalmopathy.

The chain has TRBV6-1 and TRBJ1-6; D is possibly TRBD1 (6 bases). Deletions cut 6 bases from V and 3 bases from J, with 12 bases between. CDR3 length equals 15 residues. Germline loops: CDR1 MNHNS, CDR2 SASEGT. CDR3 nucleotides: TGTGCCAGCAGGGGATCGGACAGCTATAATTCACCCCTCCACTTT. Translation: CASRGSDSYNSPLHF.

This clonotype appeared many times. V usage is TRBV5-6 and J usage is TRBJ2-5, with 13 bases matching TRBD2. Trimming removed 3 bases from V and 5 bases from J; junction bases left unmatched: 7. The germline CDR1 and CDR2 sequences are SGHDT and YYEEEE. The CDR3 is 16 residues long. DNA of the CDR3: TGTGCCAGCAGCTCCCTCGGACTAGCGGGAGAGGAGACCCAGTACTTC. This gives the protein CASSSLGLAGEETQYF.

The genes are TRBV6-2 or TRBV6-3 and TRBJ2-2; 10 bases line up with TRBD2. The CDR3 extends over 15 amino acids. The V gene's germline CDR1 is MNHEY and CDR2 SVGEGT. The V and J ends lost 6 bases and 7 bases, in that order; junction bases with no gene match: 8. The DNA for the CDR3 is TGTGCCAGCAGGCGGACAGCGGGGGGGATCGGGGAGCTGTTTTTT. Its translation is CASRRTAGGIGELFF.

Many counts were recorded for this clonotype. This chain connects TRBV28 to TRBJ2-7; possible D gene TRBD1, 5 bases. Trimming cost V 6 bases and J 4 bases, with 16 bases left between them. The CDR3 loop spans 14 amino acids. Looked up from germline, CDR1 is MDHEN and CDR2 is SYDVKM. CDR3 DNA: TGTGCCAGCAGGCCGTTGGACACATTATACGAGCAGTACTTC. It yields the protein CASRPLDTLYEQYF.

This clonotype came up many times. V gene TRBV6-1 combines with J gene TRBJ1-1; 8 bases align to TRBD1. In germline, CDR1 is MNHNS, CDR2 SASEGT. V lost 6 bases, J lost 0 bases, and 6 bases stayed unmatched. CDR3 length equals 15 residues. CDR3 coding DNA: TGTGCCAGCAGGCAGGGGGCGGGGATGAACACTGAAGCTTTCTTT. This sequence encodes CASRQGAGMNTEAFF.

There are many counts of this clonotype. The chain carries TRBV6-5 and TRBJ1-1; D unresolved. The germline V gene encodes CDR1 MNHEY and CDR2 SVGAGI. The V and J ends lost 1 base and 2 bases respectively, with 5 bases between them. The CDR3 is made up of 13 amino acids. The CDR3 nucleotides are TGTGCCAGCAGTTACTTGGCTAACACTGAAGCTTTCTTT. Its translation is CASSYLANTEAFF.

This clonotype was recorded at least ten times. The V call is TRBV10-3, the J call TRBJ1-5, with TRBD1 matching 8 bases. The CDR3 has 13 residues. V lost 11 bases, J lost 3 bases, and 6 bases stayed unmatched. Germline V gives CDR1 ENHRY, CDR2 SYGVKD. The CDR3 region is CAATTGVNQPQHF. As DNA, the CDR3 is TGTGCCGCCACGACAGGGGTCAATCAGCCCCAGCATTTT.

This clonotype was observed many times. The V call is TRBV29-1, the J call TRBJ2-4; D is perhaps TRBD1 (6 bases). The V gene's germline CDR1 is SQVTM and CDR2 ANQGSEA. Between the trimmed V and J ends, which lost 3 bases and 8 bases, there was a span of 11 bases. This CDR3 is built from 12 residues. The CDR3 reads CSVDTGLDIQYF. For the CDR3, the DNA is TGCAGCGTTGATACAGGGTTGGACATTCAGTACTTC.

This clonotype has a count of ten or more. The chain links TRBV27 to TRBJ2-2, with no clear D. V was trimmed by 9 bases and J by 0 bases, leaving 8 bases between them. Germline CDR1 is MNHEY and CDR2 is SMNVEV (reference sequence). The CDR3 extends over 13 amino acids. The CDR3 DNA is TGTGCCAGTGGGTTGACGAACACCGGGGAGCTGTTTTTT. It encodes CASGLTNTGELFF.

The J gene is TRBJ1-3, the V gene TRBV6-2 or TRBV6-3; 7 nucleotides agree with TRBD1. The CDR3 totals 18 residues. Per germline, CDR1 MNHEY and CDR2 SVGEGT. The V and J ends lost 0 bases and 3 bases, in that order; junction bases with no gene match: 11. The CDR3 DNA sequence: TGTGCCAGCAGTTACTCGTATAGCACAGGGGACGGTGGAAACACCATATATTTT. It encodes CASSYSYSTGDGGNTIYF.

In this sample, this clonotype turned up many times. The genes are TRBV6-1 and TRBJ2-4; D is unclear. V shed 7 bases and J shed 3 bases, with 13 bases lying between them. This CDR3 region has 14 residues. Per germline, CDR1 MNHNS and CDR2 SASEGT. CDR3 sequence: CASNNWSGKNIQYF. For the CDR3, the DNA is TGTGCCAGCAATAATTGGTCAGGCAAAAACATTCAGTACTTC.

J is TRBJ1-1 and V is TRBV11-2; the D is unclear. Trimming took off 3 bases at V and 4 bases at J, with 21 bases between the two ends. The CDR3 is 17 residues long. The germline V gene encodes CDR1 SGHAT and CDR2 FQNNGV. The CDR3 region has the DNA TGTGCCAGCAGCTTTCCTGCCGGCCCGGGTCCGACCACTGAAGCTTTCTTT. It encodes CASSFPAGPGPTTEAFF.

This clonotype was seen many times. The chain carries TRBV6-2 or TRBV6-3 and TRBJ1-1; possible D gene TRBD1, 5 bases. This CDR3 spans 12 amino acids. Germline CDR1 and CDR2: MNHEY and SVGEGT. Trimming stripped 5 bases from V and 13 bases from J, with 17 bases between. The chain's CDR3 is CASSPGTWRGFF. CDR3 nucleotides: TGTGCCAGCAGTCCGGGGACCTGGCGGGGTTTCTTT.

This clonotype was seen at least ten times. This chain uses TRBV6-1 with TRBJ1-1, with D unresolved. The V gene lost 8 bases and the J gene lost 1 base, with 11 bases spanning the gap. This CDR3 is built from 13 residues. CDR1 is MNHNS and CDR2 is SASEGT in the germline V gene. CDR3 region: CASGTSGNTEAFF. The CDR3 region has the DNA TGTGCCAGCGGCACCTCAGGGAACACTGAAGCTTTCTTT.

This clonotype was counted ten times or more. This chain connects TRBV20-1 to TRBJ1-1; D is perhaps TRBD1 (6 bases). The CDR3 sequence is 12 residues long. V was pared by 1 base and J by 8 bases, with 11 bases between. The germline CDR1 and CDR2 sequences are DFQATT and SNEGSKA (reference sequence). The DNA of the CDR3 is TGCAGTGCTAGAGCTGGACAGCAAGAAGCTTTCTTT. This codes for CSARAGQQEAFF.

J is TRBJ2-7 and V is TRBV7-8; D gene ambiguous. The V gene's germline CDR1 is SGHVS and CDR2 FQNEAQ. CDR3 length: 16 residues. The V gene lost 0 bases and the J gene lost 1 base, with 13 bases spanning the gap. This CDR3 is CASSLAVSAVSYEQYF. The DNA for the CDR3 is TGTGCCAGCAGCTTAGCGGTTTCGGCGGTATCCTACGAGCAGTACTTC.

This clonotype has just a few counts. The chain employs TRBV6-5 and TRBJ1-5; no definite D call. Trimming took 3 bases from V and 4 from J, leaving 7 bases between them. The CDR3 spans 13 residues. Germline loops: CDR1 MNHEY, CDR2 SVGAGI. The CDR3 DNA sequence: TGTGCCAGCAGTTATTCCACGAATCAGCCCCAGCATTTT. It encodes CASSYSTNQPQHF.

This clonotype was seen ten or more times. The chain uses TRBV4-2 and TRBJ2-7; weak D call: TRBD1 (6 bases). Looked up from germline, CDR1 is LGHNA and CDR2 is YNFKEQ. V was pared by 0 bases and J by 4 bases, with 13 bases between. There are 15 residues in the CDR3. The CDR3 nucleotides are TGTGCCAGCAGCCAAGATGGCCAGGGGCTGTACGAGCAGTACTTC. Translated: CASSQDGQGLYEQYF.

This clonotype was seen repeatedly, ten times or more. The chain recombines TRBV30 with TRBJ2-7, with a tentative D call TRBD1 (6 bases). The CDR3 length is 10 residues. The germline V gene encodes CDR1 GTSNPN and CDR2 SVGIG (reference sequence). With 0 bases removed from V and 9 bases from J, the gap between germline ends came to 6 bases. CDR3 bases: TGTGCCTGGAGTGTACAGGGGCAGTACTTC. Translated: CAWSVQGQYF.

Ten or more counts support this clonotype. The DNA for the CDR3 is TGTGCCAGCAGTTTAAGTCGGACAGGGATTAGCAATCAGCCCCAGCATTTT. Protein product: CASSLSRTGISNQPQHF. The J gene is TRBJ1-5, the V gene TRBV28; TRBD1 agrees at 8 bases. Trimming took 2 bases from V and 0 from J; bases not matched to a gene: 6. The CDR3 is 17 amino acids. Per germline, CDR1 MDHEN and CDR2 SYDVKM.

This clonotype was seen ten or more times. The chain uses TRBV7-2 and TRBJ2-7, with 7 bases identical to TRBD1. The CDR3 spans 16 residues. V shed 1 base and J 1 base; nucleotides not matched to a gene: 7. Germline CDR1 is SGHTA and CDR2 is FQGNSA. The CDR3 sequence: CASSLVGDSTSYEQYF. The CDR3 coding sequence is TGTGCCAGCAGCTTAGTGGGGGACAGCACTTCCTACGAGCAGTACTTC. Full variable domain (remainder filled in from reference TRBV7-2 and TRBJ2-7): GAGVSQSPSNKVTEKGKDVELRCDPISGHTALYWYRQSLGQGLEFLIYFQGNSAPDKSGLPSDRFSAERTGGSVSTLTIQRTQQEDSAVYLCASSLVGDSTSYEQYFGPGTRLTVT.

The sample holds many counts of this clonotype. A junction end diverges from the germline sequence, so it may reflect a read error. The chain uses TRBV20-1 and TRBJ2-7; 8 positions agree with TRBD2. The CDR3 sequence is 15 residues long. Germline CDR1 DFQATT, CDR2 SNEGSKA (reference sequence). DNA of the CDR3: TGCAGTGCTAGAGAGGCTAGCGGGCTCTCCCACGAGCAGTACTTC. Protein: CSAREASGLSHEQYF.

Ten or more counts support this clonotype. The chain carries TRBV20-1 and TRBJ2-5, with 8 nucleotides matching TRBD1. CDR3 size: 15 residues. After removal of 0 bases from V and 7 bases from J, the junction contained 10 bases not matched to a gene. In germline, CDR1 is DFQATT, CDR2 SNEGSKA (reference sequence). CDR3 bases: TGCAGTGCTAGAGATCAAGACAGGGGAACGGGGACCCAGTACTTC. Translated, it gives CSARDQDRGTGTQYF.

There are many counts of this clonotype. The chain's CDR3 is CASRPGHMNTEAFF. In DNA, the CDR3 is TGTGCCAGTAGACCGGGACATATGAACACTGAAGCTTTCTTT. V gene TRBV19 combines with J gene TRBJ1-1; D is possibly TRBD1 (6 bases). V was pared by 6 bases and J by 0 bases, with 11 bases between. The germline CDR1 and CDR2 sequences are LNHDA and SQIVND (reference sequence). There are 14 residues in the CDR3.